The present T cell receptor beta chain was sequenced within a study of shared clonotypes between healthy human individuals. In the study overall: A couple of women and a few men aged 18 to 49 made up the donors. Findings and limits, study-wide: Generally, naive subsets (rather than memory subsets) showed larger estimated richness. The naive CD4 repertoires of several donors were compared, and approximately 4.5% of clonotypes were shared.

To note about this clone: The antigen is not known.

Method: immunoSEQ multiplex PCR; TCRdb's copy keeps in-frame clones and lacks some. Among under 1,100,000 clones listed, around 74% were seen once. The sequence was obtained from a man between 18 and 35 years old in good health. What was sequenced was memory CD4+ T cells sorted from blood. Subset meaning: CD45RA-negative fraction.

CDR3 amino acids: CASSLARSDSYEQYF. The CDR3 nucleotides are TGTGCCAGCAGCTTAGCCAGGTCGGACTCCTACGAGCAGTACTTC. J is TRBJ2-7 and V is TRBV11-2, with D unclear. V lost 1 base and J lost 0, with 10 bases in between. The CDR3 consists of 15 residues. Per germline, CDR1 SGHAT and CDR2 FQNNGV.